This T cell receptor beta chain was obtained from a study of neoadjuvant anti-PD-1 for oral cavity cancer. Study results and caveats: PBMC Gini-index clonality exceeded responders' in non-responders post-nivolumab. Each response group had just a few patients in TCR analyses.

Time point indicated: after neoadjuvant nivolumab, at surgical resection. Patients had newly diagnosed, untreated stage II-IVA oral cavity squamous cell carcinoma. Blood cells were analyzed directly, without culture or expansion. A word on this clone: Its antigen is not identified.

The repertoire was sequenced with immunoSEQ multiplex PCR; TCRdb's copy has only in-frame clones and lacks some. In the table there are about 9,400 clones, roughly 57% of which are singletons. This sample comprised PBMCs, obtained after nivolumab (anti-PD-1) treatment. The receptor was isolated from a person aged 40 to 85 with oral cavity squamous cell carcinoma.

The CDR3 loop reads CARSSNPDRGFYEQYF. Written as DNA, the CDR3 is TGTGCCAGAAGCTCAAACCCGGACAGGGGGTTTTACGAGCAGTACTTC. The rearrangement joins TRBV5-3 to TRBJ2-7; TRBD1 matches 10 bases. TRBV5-3 is known as an ORF, though its function is uncertain. Germline trimming cut 3 bases from V and 4 bases from J; bases unmatched to any gene: 10. The CDR3 runs 16 residues.